What follows is one TCR beta chain and its context. Clones were sequenced by immunoSEQ multiplex PCR, and TCRdb holds only the in-frame ones, with some missing. The data contain about 100,000 clones, roughly 90% of them singletons. The entry originates in a study of OX40 agonist ivuxolimab in advanced cancers. This CDR3 contains 11 residues. Trimming left V 5 bases short and J 7 bases short, with 8 bases between. Germline CDR1 is MNHEY and CDR2 is SVGAGI. This sample comprised CD4+ or CD8+ T cells sorted from blood, obtained in a trial of the OX40 agonist ivuxolimab. The V and J genes are TRBV6-5 and TRBJ1-2, with D unresolved. This receptor was identified in an adult with an advanced solid tumor such as melanoma, head and neck, liver or kidney cancer. CDR3 DNA: TGTGCCAGCAGTAGTCAGACTGGCTACACCTTC. This codes for CASSSQTGYTF.